The 30 T cell receptor beta chains listed next were all sequenced from one sample in a study of blood T cell repertoires in COVID-19. Generated by immunoSEQ multiplex PCR, the TCRdb table keeps only in-frame clones and is missing some. Here the sample spans nearly 350,000 clones, more than 70% being singletons. The sequenced sample consisted of peripheral blood. The origin of the receptors is a woman in her sixties or seventies with COVID-19, enrolled during active disease.

The chain has TRBV7-2 and TRBJ1-6, with TRBD1 identical over 10 bases. CDR1 and CDR2 from the germline V gene are SGHTA and FQGNSA. The length of the CDR3 is 16 residues. Unmatched junction bases numbered 5, after V lost 2 bases and J lost 7 bases. The CDR3 DNA sequence: TGTGCCAGCAGCTTATCGACAGGGGGCCAAAATTCACCCCTCCACTTT. Protein: CASSLSTGGQNSPLHF.

This chain joins TRBV7-9 and TRBJ2-1, with TRBD2 matching 13 bases. Germline CDR1 is SEHNR and CDR2 is FQNEAQ (reference sequence). The CDR3 sequence is 16 residues long. The V gene end was trimmed by 3 bases and the J gene end by 5 bases; junction bases not matched to a gene: 4. The CDR3 nucleotides are TGTGCCAGCAGCTTCCCTACTAGCGGGGGGGACAATGAGCAGTTCTTC. It encodes CASSFPTSGGDNEQFF.

The rearrangement uses TRBV24-1 and TRBJ1-5, with D perhaps matching TRBD1 (5 bases). Looked up from germline, CDR1 is KGHDR and CDR2 is SFDVKD. This CDR3 is 13 amino acids long. V lost 10 bases to trimming and J lost 0 bases, with 9 bases between them. The CDR3: CATAGGSNQPQHF. For the CDR3, the DNA is TGTGCCACAGCGGGGGGTAGCAATCAGCCCCAGCATTTT.

The rearrangement joins TRBV10-1 to TRBJ1-4; 8 nucleotides align to TRBD1. Unmatched junction bases numbered 7, after V lost 4 bases and J lost 0 bases. Germline CDR1 reads WNHNN; CDR2 reads SYGVQD (reference sequence). The CDR3 totals 17 residues. The CDR3 coding sequence is TGCGCCAGCAGTGGTGGGACAGGCGACACAACTAATGAAAAACTGTTTTTT. Translated, it gives CASSGGTGDTTNEKLFF.

The chain couples TRBV2 to TRBJ1-2, with D tentatively TRBD1 (5 bases). Germline V gene lookup returns CDR1 SNHLY and CDR2 FYNNEI. V lost 1 base and J lost 0, with 9 bases in between. The CDR3 contains 15 residues. Written as DNA, the CDR3 is TGTGCCAGCAGTGAAGGACAGAGAACTAACTATGGCTACACCTTC. Translating gives CASSEGQRTNYGYTF.

The chain combines TRBV6-5 with TRBJ1-2; D is possibly TRBD1 (5 bases). Germline-derived CDR1 and CDR2 are MNHEY and SVGAGI. Trimming removed 7 bases from V and 8 bases from J, with 20 bases in between. The CDR3 covers 14 residues. CDR3 bases: TGTGCCAGCACCACCCAGCCAGGGTATCGCGGCTACACCTTC. It encodes CASTTQPGYRGYTF.

This chain connects TRBV18 to TRBJ2-5; D unclear. The CDR3 runs 13 residues. Germline loops: CDR1 KGHSH, CDR2 LQKENI. Trimming stripped 0 bases from V and 3 bases from J, with 5 bases between. The CDR3 reads CASSPPREETQYF. DNA of the CDR3: TGTGCCAGCTCACCACCCCGGGAAGAGACCCAGTACTTC.

This chain joins TRBV6-2 or TRBV6-3 and TRBJ1-5, with 12 bases lining up with TRBD1. Trimming cost V 3 bases and J 2 bases; bases outside gene matches: 2. The CDR3 is made up of 16 amino acids. CDR1 is MNHEY, CDR2 SVGEGT, per germline. CDR3 region: CASSYGTGGRNQPQHF. CDR3 sequence (DNA): TGTGCCAGCAGTTATGGGACAGGGGGCCGCAATCAGCCCCAGCATTTT.

The gene calls are TRBV7-8 and TRBJ2-2; TRBD1 matches at 9 bases. Germline V gene sequence: CDR1 SGHVS, CDR2 FQNEAQ. The CDR3 is 16 amino acids. With V trimmed by 5 bases and J by 5 bases, 9 bases remained unmatched. Written as DNA, the CDR3 is TGTGCCAGCAGCCCCCCGGGACAGGGTTGGACCGGGGAGCTGTTTTTT. It codes for CASSPPGQGWTGELFF.

This sequence joins TRBV21-1 and TRBJ2-6; the table's D call, TRBD1, was not checked against the DNA. TRBV21-1 is described as a pseudogene. The CDR3 loop spans 18 amino acids. CDR3: CASSSQGHPHSGANVLTF. The CDR3, as DNA: TGTGCCAGCAGCAGCCAGGGACACCCTCACTCTGGGGCCAACGTCCTGACTTTC.

The chain couples TRBV2 to TRBJ1-5; D not certain. CDR3 length equals 12 residues. Germline CDR1 SNHLY, CDR2 FYNNEI. V was pared by 6 bases and J by 4 bases, with 7 bases between. In nucleotides, the CDR3 is TGTGCCAGCAGCCCTCGGAATCAGCCCCAGCATTTT. Translated: CASSPRNQPQHF.

On this clone: Other DNA sequences within the sample encode an identical CDR3. The chain couples TRBV28 to TRBJ1-2; maybe TRBD1 (6 bases). The CDR3 totals 12 residues. Germline V gene data show CDR1 as MDHEN and CDR2 as SYDVKM. Deletions cut 3 bases from V and 6 bases from J, with 8 bases between. The CDR3 loop is CASSLPGDGYTF. CDR3 DNA sequence: TGTGCCAGCAGTTTGCCAGGGGATGGCTACACCTTC.

The rearrangement uses TRBV11-3 and TRBJ2-5, with 8 bases aligning to TRBD1. J gave up 2 bases and V 5 bases, and 7 bases lay outside the gene matches. Germline values: CDR1 SGHNT, CDR2 YENEEA. The CDR3 runs to 15 residues. The CDR3 DNA is TGTGCCAGCAGCCCAGGACAGGGTGGGCAAGAGACCCAGTACTTC. This translates into CASSPGQGGQETQYF.

The V and J genes are TRBV2 and TRBJ2-1; 13 positions match TRBD2. The germline V gene encodes CDR1 SNHLY and CDR2 FYNNEI. The CDR3 runs 14 residues. V trimming: 6 bases; J trimming: 7 bases; junction bases outside the gene matches: 3. The CDR3 here is CASSGLAGVNEQFF. The CDR3 nucleotides read TGTGCCAGCAGCGGACTAGCGGGGGTAAATGAGCAGTTCTTC.

The V call is TRBV10-3, the J call TRBJ1-1, with D perhaps TRBD1 (6 bases). Germline values: CDR1 ENHRY, CDR2 SYGVKD. The CDR3 consists of 13 residues. V was pared by 4 bases and J by 1 base, with 7 bases between. CDR3 sequence: CAISGGGNTEAFF. The CDR3 DNA reads TGTGCCATCAGTGGAGGGGGGAACACTGAAGCTTTCTTT.

V is TRBV12-3 or TRBV12-4 and J is TRBJ2-5, with D unresolved. The CDR3 contains 12 residues. The V end lost 2 bases, the J end lost 4 bases, and 5 bases lay between the germline ends. This chain's CDR3 is CASSLRAETQYF. The CDR3 bases are TGTGCCAGCAGTTTACGAGCAGAGACCCAGTACTTC.

A note on this clone: Other DNA sequences from this sample encode an identical CDR3 as well. The chain combines TRBV24-1 with TRBJ1-2; no reliable D call. Deletions cut 0 bases from V and 8 bases from J, with 6 bases between. This CDR3 has 12 amino acids. In germline, CDR1 is KGHDR, CDR2 SFDVKD. The CDR3 nucleotides read TGTGCCACCAGTGATTTGCGGGGAGGCTACACCTTC. Protein: CATSDLRGGYTF.

The gene calls are TRBV4-1 and TRBJ1-2, with 7 bases aligning to TRBD1. Germline loops: CDR1 MGHRA, CDR2 YSYEKL. The trim removed 4 bases at V and 2 bases at J, leaving 7 bases unmatched. CDR3 length: 15 residues. The CDR3 bases are TGCGCCAGCAGCCTCGCCGGGACAGAGAACTATGGCTACACCTTC. Translated: CASSLAGTENYGYTF.

This chain connects TRBV9 to TRBJ2-3, with D tentatively TRBD2 (5 bases). CDR1 is SGDLS and CDR2 is YYNGEE in the germline V gene. The CDR3 consists of 17 residues. V dropped 0 bases and J dropped 0 bases, with 14 bases sitting between them. CDR3 protein: CASSVGPPGKSTDTQYF. CDR3 DNA: TGTGCCAGCAGCGTAGGTCCACCGGGGAAGAGCACAGATACGCAGTATTTT.

This clone is categorized as medium-sized. This sample also contains other DNA sequences that code for the same CDR3. The chain has TRBV9 and TRBJ2-5; TRBD2 might be the D (5 bases). Per the germline V gene, CDR1 is SGDLS and CDR2 is YYNGEE. This CDR3 has 16 amino acids. V was clipped by 0 bases and J by 5 bases, with 17 bases between them. CDR3 bases: TGTGCCAGCAGCGTAGCGTCGAGGGAAGTAGGGGAGACCCAGTACTTC. Translation: CASSVASREVGETQYF.

This chain connects TRBV18 to TRBJ1-2; D uncertain. Trimming removed 2 bases from V and 8 bases from J, with 18 bases in between. CDR3 size: 15 residues. Per the germline V gene, CDR1 is KGHSH and CDR2 is LQKENI. CDR3 in DNA: TGTGCCAGCTCACCAGTCGAAGGGAGTGAAGACGGCTACACCTTC. Its protein is CASSPVEGSEDGYTF.

The V and J genes are TRBV19 and TRBJ2-1; 8 bases agree with TRBD2. Germline-derived CDR1 and CDR2 are LNHDA and SQIVND (reference sequence). V shed 7 bases and J 3 bases; nucleotides not matched to a gene: 8. The CDR3 consists of 15 residues. CDR3 nucleotide sequence: TGTGCCAGTAAAAGGGCGGGGGGTATCTACAATGAGCAGTTCTTC. Translation: CASKRAGGIYNEQFF. The full variable domain, in which reference TRBV19 and TRBJ2-1 provide the parts outside the CDR3, is DGGITQSPKYLFRKEGQNVTLSCEQNLNHDAMYWYRQDPGQGLRLIYYSQIVNDFQKGDIAEGYSVSREKKESFPLTVTSAQKNPTAFYLCASKRAGGIYNEQFFGPGTRLTVL.

The V and J genes are TRBV5-1 and TRBJ2-7; TRBD1 is a possible D gene (5 bases). CDR1 SGHRS and CDR2 YFSETQ come from the germline V gene. This CDR3 contains 16 residues. Trimming shortened V by 0 bases and J by 3 bases, and 16 bases separated the two germline ends. In DNA, the CDR3 is TGCGCCAGCAGCTTGGTTCCCCAAGGGGCGGTCTACGAGCAGTACTTC. This translates into CASSLVPQGAVYEQYF.

The chain employs TRBV5-1 and TRBJ2-7, with D perhaps TRBD2 (5 bases). From germline, CDR1 is SGHRS and CDR2 YFSETQ. CDR3 length: 14 amino acids. Trimming took 0 bases from V and 3 from J, leaving 10 bases between them. In DNA form, the CDR3 reads TGCGCCAGCAGCTTGGTGGCCGGGAACTACGAGCAGTACTTC. Translation: CASSLVAGNYEQYF.

The DNA of the CDR3 is TGCGCCAGCAGCCAGACTGAACGACAGGGGAACAATGAAAAACTGTTTTTT. Residues: CASSQTERQGNNEKLFF. The rearrangement joins TRBV4-1 to TRBJ1-4, with TRBD1 matching 8 bases. The CDR3 covers 17 residues. V shed 3 bases and J 5 bases; nucleotides not matched to a gene: 11. Germline V lookup: CDR1 MGHRA, CDR2 YSYEKL.

V and J are TRBV7-2 and TRBJ2-1, with 12 bases aligning to TRBD2. The V and J ends lost 4 bases and 7 bases, in that order; junction bases with no gene match: 17. Germline CDR1 and CDR2: SGHTA and FQGNSA. The length of the CDR3 is 19 residues. CDR3 bases: TGTGCCAGCAGCTCGAATCCATTAGGACTAGCGGGGAAGGGGAATGAGCAGTTCTTC. It yields the protein CASSSNPLGLAGKGNEQFF.

The gene calls are TRBV3-1 (or the pseudogene TRBV3-2) and TRBJ1-6; 8 bases are shared with TRBD1. Germline CDR1 reads LGHDT; CDR2 reads YNNKEL (reference sequence). The CDR3 spans 15 residues. After removal of 1 base from V and 9 bases from J, the junction contained 5 bases not matched to a gene. CDR3 protein: CASSQAGTGSSPLHF. In DNA form, the CDR3 reads TGTGCCAGCAGCCAAGCCGGGACAGGTTCTTCACCCCTCCACTTT.

The chain joins TRBV19 to TRBJ1-6, with 7 bases matching TRBD1. Germline loops: CDR1 LNHDA, CDR2 SQIVND (reference sequence). V trimming: 7 bases; J trimming: 4 bases; junction bases outside the gene matches: 7. The CDR3 runs 15 residues. CDR3 sequence reads: CASTLSTGYNSPLHF. The CDR3 DNA reads TGTGCCAGTACCTTATCGACAGGGTATAATTCACCCCTCCACTTT. Combining the CDR3 with reference TRBV19 and TRBJ1-6 gives the whole variable domain DGGITQSPKYLFRKEGQNVTLSCEQNLNHDAMYWYRQDPGQGLRLIYYSQIVNDFQKGDIAEGYSVSREKKESFPLTVTSAQKNPTAFYLCASTLSTGYNSPLHFGNGTRLTVT.

Concerning this clone itself: Other nucleotide sequences from this sample produce the same CDR3. This chain joins TRBV18 and TRBJ1-2; TRBD1 matches 11 bases. The germline V gene encodes CDR1 KGHSH and CDR2 LQKENI. With 3 bases clipped from V and 6 bases from J, the junction kept 6 bases outside the gene matches. The CDR3 has 15 amino acids. This CDR3 is CASSPPGQGEHGYTF. The CDR3 bases are TGTGCCAGCTCACCCCCGGGACAGGGGGAGCATGGCTACACCTTC.

The chain recombines TRBV12-3 or TRBV12-4 with TRBJ1-2; the match to TRBD1 covers 7 bases. V gave up 7 bases and J gave up 4 bases; unmatched junction bases: 6. The CDR3 spans 13 residues. In DNA form, the CDR3 reads TGTGCCAGCAACAGACAGGGAGGCTATGGCTACACCTTC. It codes for CASNRQGGYGYTF.